The rows below give T cell receptor beta chains drawn from one sample of a study of blood T cell repertoires in COVID-19. Only in-frame clones appear in the TCRdb table, and some are missing; sequencing was by immunoSEQ multiplex PCR. In the table there are about 400,000 clones, around 92% of which are singletons. The material sequenced was PBMCs or T cells enriched from blood (not recorded which). The receptors were sampled from a woman aged 30 to 39 who had recovered from COVID-19. Both conserved end residues are part of each CDR3. D genes are given only for firm matches. The size of a clone is reported for some rows only, either as once, few or many, or as a class for expanded clones.

v_call: TRBV5-5
d_call: -
clone_size: -
j_call: TRBJ1-3
cdr3_nt: TGTGCCAGCAGTTTGTTACAGGGAAATGGAAACACCATATATTTT
cdr3_aa: CASSLLQGNGNTIYF

v_call: TRBV18
d_call: -
clone_size: -
j_call: TRBJ2-5
cdr3_nt: TGTGCCAGCTCAGCGTACCAAGAGACCCAGTACTTC
cdr3_aa: CASSAYQETQYF

v_call: TRBV9
d_call: -
clone_size: -
j_call: TRBJ1-1
cdr3_nt: TGTGCCAGCAGCCGATTTCAGGGGTCAATGAACACTGAAGCTTTCTTT
cdr3_aa: CASSRFQGSMNTEAFF

v_call: TRBV5-1
d_call: TRBD2
clone_size: -
j_call: TRBJ2-1
cdr3_nt: TGCGCCAGCAGCCCCCCCGCCCTAGCGGGGGGCTACAATGAGCAGTTCTTC
cdr3_aa: CASSPPALAGGYNEQFF

v_call: TRBV5-4
d_call: -
clone_size: -
j_call: TRBJ1-4
cdr3_nt: TGTGCCAGCAGCTTCCGGGGGACGGATGAAAAACTGTTTTTT
cdr3_aa: CASSFRGTDEKLFF

v_call: TRBV12-3/TRBV12-4
d_call: -
clone_size: -
j_call: TRBJ1-2
cdr3_nt: TGTGCCAGCAGTTTGGGAGCCAACTATGGCTACACCTTC
cdr3_aa: CASSLGANYGYTF

v_call: TRBV9
d_call: TRBD2
clone_size: -
j_call: TRBJ2-1
cdr3_nt: TGTGCCAGCAGCGTATCCTGGGTAGCGGGAGTGAATGAGCAGTTCTTC
cdr3_aa: CASSVSWVAGVNEQFF

v_call: TRBV18
d_call: -
clone_size: -
j_call: TRBJ2-1
cdr3_nt: TGTGCCAGCTCACCACTCCCTAAAGCGGACTTCAAAGAGCAGTTCTTC
cdr3_aa: CASSPLPKADFKEQFF

v_call: TRBV5-1
d_call: -
clone_size: -
j_call: TRBJ2-7
cdr3_nt: TGCGCCAGCAGCTCGAACCCACAGGGTGACTACGAGCAGTACTTC
cdr3_aa: CASSSNPQGDYEQYF

v_call: TRBV6-5
d_call: TRBD1
clone_size: -
j_call: TRBJ1-2
cdr3_nt: TGTGCCAGCAAGAGACAGGGAGGATTGTCGGGAGGCTACACCTTC
cdr3_aa: CASKRQGGLSGGYTF

v_call: TRBV6-2/TRBV6-3
d_call: -
clone_size: -
j_call: TRBJ1-2
cdr3_nt: TGTGCCAGCAGTTACTCCCCTCAGGCGGGCTACACCTTC
cdr3_aa: CASSYSPQAGYTF

v_call: TRBV19
d_call: -
clone_size: -
j_call: TRBJ2-7
cdr3_nt: TGTGCCAGTAGTATCGGGAGATTCTACGAGCAGTACTTC
cdr3_aa: CASSIGRFYEQYF

v_call: TRBV4-2
d_call: -
clone_size: -
j_call: TRBJ1-4
cdr3_nt: TGTGCCAGCACCCGAGTGTGGGGGGGAAATGAAAAACTGTTTTTT
cdr3_aa: CASTRVWGGNEKLFF

v_call: TRBV7-2
d_call: TRBD1
clone_size: -
j_call: TRBJ1-5
cdr3_nt: TGTGCCAGCAGCTGGGACAGGGATCAGCCCCAGCATTTT
cdr3_aa: CASSWDRDQPQHF

v_call: TRBV27
d_call: TRBD2
clone_size: few
j_call: TRBJ2-1
cdr3_nt: TGTGCCAGCAGCCCCGGGGTAGCGGGAGTCAATGAGCAGTTCTTC
cdr3_aa: CASSPGVAGVNEQFF

v_call: TRBV4-1
d_call: TRBD1
clone_size: once
j_call: TRBJ1-5
cdr3_nt: TGCGCCAGCAGCCAAGAAGGGACAGTCGGTCAGCCCCAGCATTTT
cdr3_aa: CASSQEGTVGQPQHF

v_call: TRBV10-2
d_call: -
clone_size: -
j_call: TRBJ2-7
cdr3_nt: TGCGCCAGCAGCCCCCTAAGCTCCTACGAGCAGTACTTC
cdr3_aa: CASSPLSSYEQYF

v_call: TRBV19
d_call: TRBD1
clone_size: -
j_call: TRBJ1-5
cdr3_nt: TGTGCCAGTAGTATAGCGGGACAGGGCTTGGATCAGCCCCAGCATTTT
cdr3_aa: CASSIAGQGLDQPQHF

v_call: TRBV29-1
d_call: TRBD2
clone_size: -
j_call: TRBJ2-5
cdr3_nt: TGTTCATTCGGACTAGCGCCCCGAGGGGAGACCCAGTACTTC
cdr3_aa: CSFGLAPRGETQYF

v_call: TRBV10-3
d_call: -
clone_size: -
j_call: TRBJ1-2
cdr3_nt: TGTGCCATCAGTACACAGAACTATGGCTACACCTTC
cdr3_aa: CAISTQNYGYTF

v_call: TRBV5-1
d_call: TRBD1
clone_size: -
j_call: TRBJ1-1
cdr3_nt: TGCGCCAGCAGCTTTCAGGGGGCTGACACTGAAGCTTTCTTT
cdr3_aa: CASSFQGADTEAFF

v_call: TRBV10-3
d_call: -
clone_size: -
j_call: TRBJ1-2
cdr3_nt: TGTGCCATCAGTGACACCGGGACACAAAACTATGGCTACACCTTC
cdr3_aa: CAISDTGTQNYGYTF

v_call: TRBV9
d_call: -
clone_size: -
j_call: TRBJ1-3
cdr3_nt: TGTGCCAGCAGCTTGTTTCAAACATCTGGAAACACCATATATTTT
cdr3_aa: CASSLFQTSGNTIYF

v_call: TRBV18
d_call: TRBD1
clone_size: once
j_call: TRBJ2-2
cdr3_nt: TGTGCCAGCTCACCCCTGGACAGGAGGAACACCGGGGAGCTGTTTTTT
cdr3_aa: CASSPLDRRNTGELFF

v_call: TRBV30
d_call: TRBD1
clone_size: once
j_call: TRBJ1-1
cdr3_nt: TGTGCCTGGGAAGACAGGGCGGCGGCTTTCTTT
cdr3_aa: CAWEDRAAAFF

v_call: TRBV5-6
d_call: -
clone_size: -
j_call: TRBJ1-2
cdr3_nt: TGTGCCAGCAGCTTGCCAGGAAGAAACTATGGCTACACCTTC
cdr3_aa: CASSLPGRNYGYTF

v_call: TRBV7-9
d_call: TRBD1
clone_size: -
j_call: TRBJ1-3
cdr3_nt: TGTGCCAGCAGCGCAGGACAGGGTACTGGAAACACCATATATTTT
cdr3_aa: CASSAGQGTGNTIYF

v_call: TRBV18
d_call: TRBD2
clone_size: -
j_call: TRBJ2-7
cdr3_nt: TGTGCCAGCTCATCAGCGGGAGTCTCCTACGAGCAGTACTTC
cdr3_aa: CASSSAGVSYEQYF

v_call: TRBV27
d_call: -
clone_size: -
j_call: TRBJ1-6
cdr3_nt: TGTGCCAGCAGTTTTAATGATTCACCCCTCCACTTT
cdr3_aa: CASSFNDSPLHF

v_call: TRBV11-2
d_call: TRBD1
clone_size: -
j_call: TRBJ1-2
cdr3_nt: TGTGCCAGCAGCTTACGTACAGGGGGTCGAGGCTACACCTTC
cdr3_aa: CASSLRTGGRGYTF

v_call: TRBV2
d_call: -
clone_size: -
j_call: TRBJ1-1
cdr3_nt: TGTGCCAGCATCGAGGGGAACACTGAAGCTTTCTTT
cdr3_aa: CASIEGNTEAFF

v_call: TRBV12-3/TRBV12-4
d_call: TRBD1
clone_size: -
j_call: TRBJ2-7
cdr3_nt: TGTGCCAGCAGTGAACAGGGGCCAGAGCAGTACTTC
cdr3_aa: CASSEQGPEQYF

v_call: TRBV3-1/TRBV3-2
d_call: -
clone_size: -
j_call: TRBJ1-2
cdr3_nt: TGTGCCAGCAGCCAGTGGGTCGCAGGGGACTATGGCTACACCTTC
cdr3_aa: CASSQWVAGDYGYTF

v_call: TRBV18
d_call: -
clone_size: -
j_call: TRBJ2-3
cdr3_nt: TGTGCCAGCTCTCCTCCCACGGTCGCAGATACGCAGTATTTT
cdr3_aa: CASSPPTVADTQYF

v_call: TRBV6-5
d_call: -
clone_size: -
j_call: TRBJ2-1
cdr3_nt: TGTGCCAGCACCTCAGACAGGGGAGGGTGGGATGAGCAGTTCTTC
cdr3_aa: CASTSDRGGWDEQFF

v_call: TRBV27
d_call: TRBD2
clone_size: -
j_call: TRBJ2-7
cdr3_nt: TGTGCCAGCAGTTTATCCCCCATCATAGCGGGAGAGTACGAGCAGTACTTC
cdr3_aa: CASSLSPIIAGEYEQYF

v_call: TRBV6-5
d_call: -
clone_size: -
j_call: TRBJ1-5
cdr3_nt: TGTGCCAGCGGAGTAAATCAGCCCCAGCATTTT
cdr3_aa: CASGVNQPQHF

v_call: TRBV6-6
d_call: TRBD1
clone_size: -
j_call: TRBJ1-5
cdr3_nt: TGTGCCAGCAGTTACCCCCGACAGGGGGGCAATCAGCCCCAGCATTTT
cdr3_aa: CASSYPRQGGNQPQHF

v_call: TRBV19
d_call: -
clone_size: -
j_call: TRBJ1-5
cdr3_nt: TGTGCCACTTCCGATGGACATTATCAGCCCCAGCATTTT
cdr3_aa: CATSDGHYQPQHF

v_call: TRBV9
d_call: TRBD2
clone_size: -
j_call: TRBJ2-5
cdr3_nt: TGTGCCAGCAGCTTCCCCGGGAGGGGAGAGACCCAGTACTTC
cdr3_aa: CASSFPGRGETQYF

v_call: TRBV4-2
d_call: TRBD1
clone_size: -
j_call: TRBJ2-7
cdr3_nt: TGTGCCAGCAGCTCTGCCGGGACAGGCACCTCCTACGAGCAGTACTTC
cdr3_aa: CASSSAGTGTSYEQYF

v_call: TRBV2
d_call: -
clone_size: -
j_call: TRBJ1-6
cdr3_nt: TGTGCCAGCAGCCCCAACCCCCGGGGAATAGATTCACCCCTCCACTTT
cdr3_aa: CASSPNPRGIDSPLHF

v_call: TRBV5-1
d_call: TRBD1
clone_size: -
j_call: TRBJ2-7
cdr3_nt: TGCGCCAGCAGCGGACGGACAGGGACGGGCGAGCAGTACTTC
cdr3_aa: CASSGRTGTGEQYF

v_call: TRBV14
d_call: TRBD1
clone_size: -
j_call: TRBJ2-3
cdr3_nt: TGTGCCAGCTCCCCTCGAATCGATTCCGGGACAGGGCTTGATACGCAGTATTTT
cdr3_aa: CASSPRIDSGTGLDTQYF

v_call: TRBV9
d_call: -
clone_size: -
j_call: TRBJ1-1
cdr3_nt: TGTGCCAGCAGCGTTGGGCCGCGACCCGAAGCTTTCTTT
cdr3_aa: CASSVGPRPEAFF

v_call: TRBV5-5
d_call: TRBD1
clone_size: -
j_call: TRBJ1-3
cdr3_nt: TGTGCCAGCAGCTCCTCACAGGGGACTGGCTCTGGAAACACCATATATTTT
cdr3_aa: CASSSSQGTGSGNTIYF

v_call: TRBV5-1
d_call: TRBD1
clone_size: -
j_call: TRBJ2-7
cdr3_nt: TGCGCCAGCAGCACGGGACAGACTGTGGGCGAGCAGTACTTC
cdr3_aa: CASSTGQTVGEQYF

v_call: TRBV6-7
d_call: -
clone_size: -
j_call: TRBJ1-5
cdr3_nt: TGTGCCAGCAGTTACCGAACAGGGAAAGAGCCCCAGCATTTT
cdr3_aa: CASSYRTGKEPQHF

v_call: TRBV2
d_call: TRBD1
clone_size: -
j_call: TRBJ1-1
cdr3_nt: TGTGCCAGTCGACTACGCACAGGGGTGAACACTGAAGCTTTCTTT
cdr3_aa: CASRLRTGVNTEAFF

v_call: TRBV30
d_call: -
clone_size: few
j_call: TRBJ2-2
cdr3_nt: TGTGCCTGGAACAGGGCGAACACCGGGGAGCTGTTTTTT
cdr3_aa: CAWNRANTGELFF